The 28 T cell receptor beta chains below all came from one sample that was sequenced in a study. MiXCR was run by TCRdb on the 5' RACE reads, yielding one entry per CDR3 protein. The sample gives about 11,000 distinct CDR3 sequences, more than 45% of which show up once; under 15% is in the top ten. Specimen: tumor-infiltrating naive CD4+ T cells sorted from the breast tumor. Subset noted: naive CD4+ T cells, CD4+CD45RA+CD25-. The source is a female donor with breast cancer.

This clonotype ranks as medium-sized (0.01 to 0.1%). The chain combines TRBV7-2 with TRBJ2-7, with TRBD2 identical over 11 bases. J was trimmed by 1 base and V by 4 bases; bases with no gene match: 3. The CDR3 contains 15 residues. The germline V gene has CDR1 SGHTA and CDR2 FQGNSA. The chain's CDR3 is CASSSLAGASYEQYV. The CDR3 DNA follows: TGTGCCAGCAGCTCACTAGCGGGAGCATCCTACGAGCAGTACGTC.

This clonotype was detected a few times. CDR3 DNA sequence: TGCGCCAGCACGGATTTTAATGAGCAGTTCTTC. Its protein is CASTDFNEQFF. The genes are TRBV5-1 and TRBJ2-1; D not certain. Germline-derived CDR1 and CDR2 are SGHRS and YFSETQ. The CDR3 spans 11 residues. Between the trimmed V and J ends, which lost 6 bases and 7 bases, there was a span of 8 bases.

This clonotype was counted a few times. V and J are TRBV12-3 or TRBV12-4 and TRBJ2-6; D is unresolved. Between the trimmed V and J ends, which lost 5 bases and 3 bases, there was a span of 8 bases. The CDR3 totals 14 residues. The CDR3 bases are TGTGCCAGCAGTCTGTCTGGTGGGGCCAACGTCCTGACTTTC. Residues: CASSLSGGANVLTF.

This chain links TRBV4-1 with TRBJ2-1; the match to TRBD2 covers 7 bases. Germline-derived CDR1 and CDR2 are MGHRA and YSYEKL. CDR3 length equals 16 residues. Trimming removed 7 bases from V and 9 bases from J; junction bases left unmatched: 18. CDR3 residues: CASTPSGVSSGSEQFF. In DNA form, the CDR3 reads TGCGCCAGCACCCCCAGCGGGGTCAGTTCAGGAAGTGAGCAGTTCTTC.

This rearrangement joins TRBV6-5 to TRBJ1-4; D is undetermined. The CDR3 has 13 amino acids. CDR1 and CDR2 (germline): MNHEY, SVGAGI. V was shortened by 2 bases and J by 10 bases, with 11 bases between the two germline ends. As DNA, the CDR3 is TGTGCCAGCAGTTACCCAAGGGAGGCAAAACTGTTTTTT. It translates to CASSYPREAKLFF.

The V and J genes are TRBV7-2 and TRBJ1-2; no reliable D call. Trimming stripped 4 bases from V and 12 bases from J, with 15 bases between. CDR1 is SGHTA, CDR2 FQGNSA, per germline. CDR3 size: 12 residues. CDR3 in DNA: TGTGCCAGCAGCTCGAATACATTAGGGCACACCTTC. This translates into CASSSNTLGHTF.

The chain employs TRBV7-8 and TRBJ2-7, with a tentative D call TRBD2 (5 bases). The CDR3 extends over 13 amino acids. V dropped 5 bases and J dropped 1 base, with 9 bases sitting between them. Germline loops: CDR1 SGHVS, CDR2 FQNEAQ. CDR3 bases: TGTGCCAGCAGCCTGGGAGAGTCCTACGAGCAGTACGTC. Its protein is CASSLGESYEQYV.

The V gene is TRBV15, the J gene TRBJ2-1, with 10 bases fitting TRBD2. There are 14 residues in the CDR3. V dropped 3 bases and J dropped 5; count of bases not matched to a gene: 1. Germline V gene data show CDR1 as LNHNV and CDR2 as YYDKDF (reference sequence). In DNA, the CDR3 is TGTGCCACCAGCAGCCTAGCGGGAGACAATGAGCAGTTCTTC. This translates into CATSSLAGDNEQFF. Combining the CDR3 with reference TRBV15 and TRBJ2-1 gives the whole variable domain DAMVIQNPRYQVTQFGKPVTLSCSQTLNHNVMYWYQQKSSQAPKLLFHYYDKDFNNEADTPDNFQSRRPNTSFCFLDIRSPGLGDTAMYLCATSSLAGDNEQFFGPGTRLTVL.

The chain joins TRBV7-2 to TRBJ1-1; possible D gene TRBD1, 5 bases. CDR3 length equals 14 residues. V lost 3 bases, J lost 1 base, and 9 bases lay in between. Per the germline V gene, CDR1 is SGHTA and CDR2 is FQGNSA. The CDR3 nucleotides are TGTGCCAGCAGCTTCCGGGACGGGAACACTGAAGCTTTCTTT. Translated, it gives CASSFRDGNTEAFF.

The V and J genes are TRBV12-3 or TRBV12-4 and TRBJ2-5, with 7 bases matching TRBD2. V was clipped by 2 bases and J by 3 bases; unmatched bases: 3. The CDR3 length is 14 residues. The CDR3 DNA reads as TGTGCCAGCAGTTTATGGCTAGCGGAAGAGACCCAGTACTTC. Its protein is CASSLWLAEETQYF.

Points on this clonotype: Germline is not matched at one junction end, which may reflect a read error. This chain joins TRBV20-1 and TRBJ2-7, with D unresolved. This CDR3 contains 12 residues. Germline assignment: CDR1 DFQATT and CDR2 SNEGSKA (reference sequence). CDR3 amino acids: CSAHPGSYEQCF. The CDR3 nucleotides read TGCAGTGCCCATCCCGGCTCCTACGAGCAGTGCTTC.

Concerning this clonotype itself: An end of the junction does not agree with germline; a read error may underlie this. This CDR3 reads CASGLFRTSPTGELFF. The CDR3 coding sequence is TGCGCCAGCGGCTTATTCAGGACTAGCCCTACCGGGGAGCTGTTTTTT. The rearrangement joins TRBV5-1 to TRBJ2-2; 8 bases line up with TRBD2. The CDR3 is 16 amino acids. CDR1 and CDR2 from the germline V gene are SGHRS and YFSETQ. Filled out from reference TRBV5-1 and TRBJ2-2, the complete variable domain reads KAGVTQTPRYLIKTRGQQVTLSCSPISGHRSVSWYQQTPGQGLQFLFEYFSETQRNKGNFPGRFSGRQFSNSRSEMNVSTLELGDSALYLCASGLFRTSPTGELFFGEGSRLTVL.

This clonotype has more than one count but fewer than ten. The chain carries TRBV20-1 and TRBJ2-1; 9 bases line up with TRBD2. V was clipped by 5 bases and J by 3 bases; unmatched bases: 8. CDR1 and CDR2 from the germline V gene are DFQATT and SNEGSKA (reference sequence). This CDR3 has 15 amino acids. CDR3 sequence reads: CSAPGGTSNYNEQFF. The CDR3 DNA is TGCAGTGCTCCCGGAGGGACTAGCAACTACAATGAGCAGTTCTTC.

The V call is TRBV7-2, the J call TRBJ1-1, with a tentative D call TRBD1 (5 bases). CDR1 is SGHTA, CDR2 FQGNSA, per germline. CDR3 size: 13 residues. The germline V and J ends were trimmed by 5 bases and 9 bases, with 16 bases remaining between them. This CDR3 is CASSLTGVPKAFF. The CDR3 DNA reads TGTGCCAGCAGCCTTACAGGTGTACCTAAAGCTTTCTTT. Filled out from reference TRBV7-2 and TRBJ1-1, the complete variable domain reads GAGVSQSPSNKVTEKGKDVELRCDPISGHTALYWYRQSLGQGLEFLIYFQGNSAPDKSGLPSDRFSAERTGGSVSTLTIQRTQQEDSAVYLCASSLTGVPKAFFGQGTRLTVV.

The genes are TRBV15 and TRBJ2-5, with D uncertain. The germline V gene encodes CDR1 LNHNV and CDR2 YYDKDF (reference sequence). V was clipped by 4 bases and J by 5 bases, with 8 bases between them. The CDR3 loop spans 12 amino acids. The CDR3 loop reads CATSKVMETQYF. The DNA of the CDR3 is TGTGCCACCAGCAAAGTGATGGAGACCCAGTACTTC.

This clonotype was detected a few times. The CDR3 sequence: CASSTYTQGEAFF. The CDR3 DNA sequence: TGTGCCAGCAGCACCTATACACAGGGTGAAGCTTTCTTT. The J gene is TRBJ1-1, the V gene TRBV2, with a tentative D call TRBD1 (6 bases). Deletions cut 6 bases from V and 7 bases from J, with 15 bases between. The germline V gene encodes CDR1 SNHLY and CDR2 FYNNEI. The CDR3 length is 13 residues. Drawing the rest from reference TRBV2 and TRBJ1-1, the complete variable domain is EPEVTQTPSHQVTQMGQEVILRCVPISNHLYFYWYRQILGQKVEFLVSFYNNEISEKSEIFDDQFSVERPDGSNFTLKIRSTKLEDSAMYFCASSTYTQGEAFFGQGTRLTVV.

Of note for this clonotype: The junction departs from germline at one end; a sequencing error may be responsible. The chain couples TRBV20-1 to TRBJ2-1, with 8 bases identical to TRBD2. This CDR3 has 14 residues. CDR1 is DFQATT, CDR2 SNEGSKA, per germline (reference sequence). The CDR3 protein is CSAKFRLAYYEQFF. The CDR3 coding sequence is TGTAGTGCTAAATTCAGACTAGCGTACTATGAGCAGTTCTTC.

The gene calls are TRBV5-1 and TRBJ2-7; no clear D. Germline lookup yields CDR1 SGHRS and CDR2 YFSETQ. Trimming stripped 7 bases from V and 7 bases from J, with 21 bases between. The CDR3 spans 14 residues. The CDR3 DNA is TGCGCCAGCTTCTGGGGTCCATCCTCAGGAGAGCAGTACTTC. Translated, it gives CASFWGPSSGEQYF.

The chain recombines TRBV29-1 with TRBJ1-2; TRBD1 aligns across 7 bases. Germline V lookup: CDR1 SQVTM, CDR2 ANQGSEA. This CDR3 has 12 residues. V was pared by 6 bases and J by 4 bases, with 5 bases of the junction left unmatched. Here the CDR3 DNA reads TGCAGCGTCGGACAGGCTGGCTATGGCTACACCTTC. This codes for CSVGQAGYGYTF. The full variable domain, completed using reference TRBV29-1 and TRBJ1-2, is SAVISQKPSRDICQRGTSLTIQCQVDSQVTMMFWYRQQPGQSLTLIATANQGSEATYESGFVIDKFPISRPNLTFSTLTVSNMSPEDSSIYLCSVGQAGYGYTFGSGTRLTVV.

The rearrangement links TRBV5-1 to TRBJ2-1; D not certain. With 0 bases removed from V and 0 bases from J, the gap between germline ends came to 13 bases. The CDR3 spans 17 residues. CDR1 is SGHRS and CDR2 is YFSETQ in the germline V gene. CDR3 residues: CASSLVGQRSSYNEQFF. In nucleotides, the CDR3 is TGCGCCAGCAGCTTGGTGGGTCAAAGGAGCTCCTACAATGAGCAGTTCTTC.

The rearrangement uses TRBV10-3 and TRBJ1-4; no clear D. Trimming took off 3 bases at V and 5 bases at J, with 13 bases between the two ends. CDR1 and CDR2 (germline): ENHRY, SYGVKD. The CDR3 is made up of 15 amino acids. CDR3 DNA: TGTGCCATCAGTGAAGATGGCAGGTTCAATGAAAAACTGTTTTTT. Protein: CAISEDGRFNEKLFF.

By sample fraction, this clonotype is medium-sized. The chain has TRBV20-1 and TRBJ2-7, with a weak D call TRBD2 (6 bases). The CDR3 spans 14 residues. Looked up from germline, CDR1 is DFQATT and CDR2 is SNEGSKA (reference sequence). V dropped 5 bases and J dropped 0 bases, with 14 bases sitting between them. The DNA of the CDR3 is TGCAGTGCTCCGGAGGAGGGGCGCTCCTACGAGCAGTACTTC. Amino acid sequence: CSAPEEGRSYEQYF.

This chain connects TRBV20-1 to TRBJ2-3; D perhaps matches TRBD2 (5 bases). The CDR3 runs to 15 residues. With 6 bases removed from V and 6 bases from J, the gap between germline ends came to 22 bases. CDR1 is DFQATT and CDR2 is SNEGSKA in the germline V gene (reference sequence). The CDR3 region is CSAPLGGSGDDTQYF. CDR3 sequence (DNA): TGCAGTGCCCCCCTTGGTGGGAGTGGGGATGATACGCAGTATTTT.

This clonotype was found a few times. V and J are TRBV20-1 and TRBJ2-4; TRBD2 aligns across 7 bases. Germline V gene lookup returns CDR1 DFQATT and CDR2 SNEGSKA (reference sequence). The CDR3 covers 14 residues. V dropped 1 base and J dropped 5; count of bases not matched to a gene: 5. CDR3 DNA: TGCAGTGCTAGAGGGCGGGAGAGGCAAAACATTCAGTACTTC. Its translation is CSARGRERQNIQYF.

The V gene is TRBV29-1, the J gene TRBJ1-2; D is unresolved. V shed 7 bases and J shed 7 bases, with 13 bases lying between them. The CDR3 contains 11 residues. The V gene's germline CDR1 is SQVTM and CDR2 ANQGSEA. As DNA, the CDR3 is TGCAGCGCCAGATTGTCCTCTGGCTACACCTTC. The encoded protein is CSARLSSGYTF.

The chain couples TRBV20-1 to TRBJ1-5, with D perhaps TRBD1 (5 bases). The V gene's germline CDR1 is DFQATT and CDR2 SNEGSKA (reference sequence). The CDR3 length is 16 residues. V lost 1 base and J lost 0, with 13 bases in between. The CDR3 spells CSARGQGGSSNQPQHF. The CDR3 nucleotides read TGCAGTGCTAGAGGGCAGGGTGGGAGTAGCAATCAGCCCCAGCATTTT.

Details on this clonotype: Here the CDR3 omits its conserved ending phenylalanine or tryptophan, so a read error is the likely source. The gene calls are TRBV12-3 or TRBV12-4 and TRBJ2-5, with a weak D call TRBD1 (6 bases). V was clipped by 5 bases and J by 3 bases, with 13 bases between them. This CDR3 region has 14 residues. CDR3 sequence (DNA): TGTGCCAGCAGTAACCGGGACAAAAAAGAGACCCAGTACTAC. Its protein is CASSNRDKKETQYY.

V usage is TRBV29-1 and J usage is TRBJ2-1; D not certain. Trimming left V 4 bases short and J 6 bases short, with 7 bases between. In germline, CDR1 is SQVTM, CDR2 ANQGSEA. The CDR3 has 11 residues. CDR3 protein: CSVVVFNEQFF. The CDR3 region has the DNA TGCAGCGTTGTAGTCTTCAATGAGCAGTTCTTC.